This entry describes one T cell receptor (beta chain). Antigen: not known. The CDR3 covers 13 residues. Between the trimmed V and J ends, which lost 6 bases and 4 bases, there was a span of 12 bases. Germline V lookup: CDR1 WSHSY, CDR2 SAAADI. The sample originates from a study of cytomegalovirus exposure and HLA in healthy donors. Study outcomes and limitations: Judged likely to be a sequencing artifact was a cluster of highly shared sequence variants. Trimming of TCR beta V- and J-genes showed a link, identified in a later analysis, to a missense DCLRE1C variant. Common viral pathogens seemed to be connected with several of the most significant clusters, according to a later analysis.

Primers: 60 Vbeta forward and 13 Jbeta reverse. Data came from immunoSEQ multiplex PCR; TCRdb stores just in-frame clones and leaves some out. The sample includes approximately 140,000 clones, approximately 75% of them seen just once. The receptor was derived from a woman aged 40 to 50 in good health and CMV-seropositive. This chain uses TRBV10-2 with TRBJ2-5; TRBD2 might be the D (6 bases). What was sequenced was PBMCs. The CDR3 bases are TGCGCCAGCAGCACCCTAGCGTTAGAGACCCAGTACTTC. This gives the protein CASSTLALETQYF.